This T cell receptor beta chain is drawn from a study of early T cells in non-severe SARS-CoV-2 infection. Study in general: Whole-blood bulk RNA, unsorted, was sequenced, and chains were unpaired.

The library protocol tagged individual cDNA molecules with unique molecular identifiers. TCRdb re-called the 5' RACE reads with MiXCR, one entry per CDR3 protein. The top ten hold 9.5% to 10% of the sample, which has 50,000 or so distinct CDR3 sequences, 9.5% to 15% seen once. This CDR3 is built from 15 residues. The V gene's germline CDR1 is DFQATT and CDR2 SNEGSKA (reference sequence). Between the trimmed V and J ends, which lost 6 bases and 0 bases, there was a span of 18 bases. Study results and limitations: Matching against VDJdb likely underestimated virus-specific expansions, favoring anti-spike CD8.

Many counts were recorded for this clonotype. Antigen unknown. V and J are TRBV20-1 and TRBJ2-7, with D uncertain. Sequencing was performed on whole blood. The TCR originated in an adult who was a healthcare worker with PCR-confirmed SARS-CoV-2 infection or an uninfected control (not recorded which). CDR3 in DNA: TGCAGTGCCACCCTCGGCAGGATAAGCTCCTACGAGCAGTACTTC. It codes for CSATLGRISSYEQYF.